This paragraph covers one T cell receptor (beta chain) sequence. Its antigen is undetermined. These data are taken from a study of monozygotic twins with inflammatory bowel disease. General study points: No discrimination was achieved between different T cell subtypes.

This CDR3 spans 13 amino acids. CDR1 and CDR2 (germline): DFQATT, SNEGSKA (reference sequence). Every TCR library consumed 3500 ng of total RNA. One entry per CDR3 protein, without DNA, is what TCRdb gives after re-calling the 5' RACE reads. The sample is made up of about 210,000 distinct CDR3 sequences, and the top ten hold roughly 1.7% of it. The sequence came from a human donor with ulcerative colitis or Crohn's disease, or a healthy co-twin of an affected twin (not recorded which). The chain carries TRBV20-1 and TRBJ1-2; TCRdb's D call of TRBD1 is untestable without DNA. The specimen sequenced was blood. The CDR3 protein is CSAPPTGGDGYTF.